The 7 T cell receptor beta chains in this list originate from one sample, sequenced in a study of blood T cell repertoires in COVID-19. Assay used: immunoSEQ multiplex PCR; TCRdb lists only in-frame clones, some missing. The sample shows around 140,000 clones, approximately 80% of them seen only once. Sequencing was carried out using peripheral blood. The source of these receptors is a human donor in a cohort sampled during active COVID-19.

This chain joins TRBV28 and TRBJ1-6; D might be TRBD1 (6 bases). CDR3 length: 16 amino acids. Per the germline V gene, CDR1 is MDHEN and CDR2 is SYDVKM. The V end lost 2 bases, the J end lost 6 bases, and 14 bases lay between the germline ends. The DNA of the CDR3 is TGTGCCAGCAGTTTACCCACCGGGACAACTAATTCACCCCTCCACTTT. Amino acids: CASSLPTGTTNSPLHF.

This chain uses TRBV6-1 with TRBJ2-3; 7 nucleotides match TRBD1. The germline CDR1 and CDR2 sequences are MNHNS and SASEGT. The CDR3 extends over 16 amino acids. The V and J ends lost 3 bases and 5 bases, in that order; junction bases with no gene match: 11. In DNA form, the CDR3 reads TGTGCCAGCAGTGACTTACGAGAGGGGGCCAAAGATACGCAGTATTTT. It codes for CASSDLREGAKDTQYF.

CDR3 residues: CASSRVESNTGELFF. The CDR3 bases are TGCGCCAGTTCCCGGGTCGAAAGTAACACCGGGGAGCTGTTTTTT. The chain carries TRBV5-1 and TRBJ2-2; no firm D call. V was trimmed by 8 bases and J by 2 bases, leaving 16 bases between them. This CDR3 contains 15 residues. The germline V gene encodes CDR1 SGHRS and CDR2 YFSETQ.

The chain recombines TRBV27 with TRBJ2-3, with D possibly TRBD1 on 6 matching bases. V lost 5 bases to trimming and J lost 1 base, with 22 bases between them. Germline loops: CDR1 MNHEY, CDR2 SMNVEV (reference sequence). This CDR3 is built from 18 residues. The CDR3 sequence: CASSNGLAGVPGTDTQYF. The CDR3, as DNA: TGTGCCAGCAGTAACGGTCTAGCAGGGGTTCCTGGCACAGATACGCAGTATTTT.

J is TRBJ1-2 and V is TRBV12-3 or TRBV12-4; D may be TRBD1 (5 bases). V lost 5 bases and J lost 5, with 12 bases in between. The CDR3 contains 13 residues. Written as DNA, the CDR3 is TGTGCCAGCAGTGGCGGGACGGTATATGGCTACACCTTC. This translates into CASSGGTVYGYTF.

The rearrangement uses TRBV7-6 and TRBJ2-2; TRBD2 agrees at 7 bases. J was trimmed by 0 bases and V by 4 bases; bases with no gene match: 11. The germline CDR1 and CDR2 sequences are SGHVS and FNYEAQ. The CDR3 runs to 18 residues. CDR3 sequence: CASSSSRGRRANTGELFF. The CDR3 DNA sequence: TGTGCCAGCAGCTCGAGTCGCGGGAGACGGGCGAACACCGGGGAGCTGTTTTTT.

This CDR3 reads CASRDRRAGANVLTF. The CDR3 bases are TGTGCCAGCAGGGACAGGAGGGCGGGGGCCAACGTCCTGACTTTC. V and J are TRBV7-3 and TRBJ2-6; possible D gene TRBD1, 7 bases. CDR3 length: 15 amino acids. Germline loops: CDR1 SGHTA, CDR2 FQGTGA. V shed 6 bases and J shed 4 bases, with 13 bases lying between them. The variable domain in full, completed from reference TRBV7-3 and TRBJ2-6, reads GAGVSQTPSNKVTEKGKYVELRCDPISGHTALYWYRQSLGQGPEFLIYFQGTGAADDSGLPNDRFFAVRPEGSVSTLKIQRTERGDSAVYLCASRDRRAGANVLTFGAGSRLTVL.